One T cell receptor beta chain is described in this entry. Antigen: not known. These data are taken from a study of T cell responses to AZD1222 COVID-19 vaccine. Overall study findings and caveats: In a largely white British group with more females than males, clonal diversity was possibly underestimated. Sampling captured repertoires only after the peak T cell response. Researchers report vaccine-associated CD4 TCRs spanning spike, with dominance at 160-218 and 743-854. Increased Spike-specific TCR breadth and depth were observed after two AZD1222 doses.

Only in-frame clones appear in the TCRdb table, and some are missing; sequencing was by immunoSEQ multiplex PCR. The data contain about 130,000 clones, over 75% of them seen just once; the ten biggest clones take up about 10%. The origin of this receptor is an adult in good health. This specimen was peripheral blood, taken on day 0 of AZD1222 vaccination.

For the CDR3, the DNA is TGTGCCACCAAACCTGCCCTTGGCGGGAATGAAAAACTGTTTTTT. Encoded protein: CATKPALGGNEKLFF. This chain uses TRBV19 with TRBJ1-4; D gene uncertain. With 10 bases removed from V and 5 bases from J, the gap between germline ends came to 20 bases. This CDR3 comprises 15 residues. Germline V gene lookup returns CDR1 LNHDA and CDR2 SQIVND (reference sequence).